This T cell receptor (beta chain) comes out of a study of blood T cell repertoires in COVID-19. Across the study: The origin of the acute and convalescent COVID-19 samples was the United States, Italy and Spain. Sources were T cells, B-cell-depleted T cells, or PBMCs; the material itself was cDNA or gDNA.

In the authors' methods: Scientists estimated how many nucleated cells there were by amplifying reference gene primers. The data were produced by immunoSEQ multiplex PCR, yet TCRdb's version contains in-frame clones alone and is incomplete. The V and J calls and the clone size are those of that table, but D and trimming were determined from the DNA. The sample lists 100,000 to 150,000 clones; about 81% were seen once. This receptor was obtained from a woman of 80 years or more with acute or convalescent COVID-19. Sequenced input: peripheral blood.

CDR3 loop: CASSRDRNEKLFF. The CDR3 bases are TGTGCCAGCAGCCGGGACAGGAATGAAAAACTGTTTTTT. The chain carries TRBV7-2 and TRBJ1-4; 8 nucleotides line up with TRBD1. Germline-derived CDR1 and CDR2 are SGHTA and FQGNSA. J gave up 5 bases and V 5 bases, and 1 base lay outside the gene matches. This CDR3 is built from 13 residues.